These 31 T cell receptor beta chains share one sample of origin, sequenced in a study of T cell changes during pregnancy in multiple sclerosis. Clones were read by immunoSEQ multiplex PCR, and TCRdb kept only the in-frame ones, dropping some. Here the sample spans 80,000 or so clones, approximately 95% being singletons. The sample here was peripheral blood, taken in the second trimester of pregnancy. All receptors derive from a female donor in good health, enrolled as a control in a pregnancy study.

CDR3 DNA sequence: TGTGCCAGCAGTTACTCGATCTACAGGGACGCCGGGGAGCTGTTTTTT. Residues: CASSYSIYRDAGELFF. The chain links TRBV6-5 to TRBJ2-2, with a possible D match to TRBD1 (6 bases). The germline V gene has CDR1 MNHEY and CDR2 SVGAGI. The CDR3 length is 16 residues. Trimming took 0 bases from V and 6 from J, leaving 14 bases between them.

The chain combines TRBV4-1 with TRBJ2-1, with 7 bases fitting TRBD1. The V gene end was trimmed by 0 bases and the J gene end by 4 bases; junction bases not matched to a gene: 6. Germline V CDR1 and CDR2: MGHRA, YSYEKL. The CDR3 has 16 residues. CDR3 sequence: CASSQDPAGGYNEQFF. In DNA, the CDR3 is TGCGCCAGCAGCCAAGATCCGGCAGGGGGTTACAATGAGCAGTTCTTC.

The gene calls are TRBV5-1 and TRBJ2-7, with D possibly matching TRBD2 (5 bases). The CDR3 consists of 16 residues. CDR1 is SGHRS and CDR2 is YFSETQ in the germline V gene. Trimming left V 2 bases short and J 0 bases short, with 15 bases between. The CDR3 DNA reads TGCGCCAGCAGCTTCTTAGCCGGAGGCAACTCCTACGAGCAGTACTTC. Protein product: CASSFLAGGNSYEQYF.

The chain joins TRBV19 to TRBJ1-1, with 7 bases lining up with TRBD1. There are 16 residues in the CDR3. Per the germline V gene, CDR1 is LNHDA and CDR2 is SQIVND (reference sequence). After removal of 3 bases from V and 4 bases from J, the junction contained 11 bases not matched to a gene. The CDR3 nucleotides read TGTGCCAGTAGTATTATAGGCCGACAGGGCAGCACTGAAGCTTTCTTT. This encodes CASSIIGRQGSTEAFF.

V usage is TRBV19 and J usage is TRBJ2-3; 10 positions agree with TRBD2. Per the germline V gene, CDR1 is LNHDA and CDR2 is SQIVND (reference sequence). This CDR3 is 16 amino acids long. V shed 3 bases, J shed 1 base, and the junction held 4 bases outside the gene matches. CDR3 loop: CASSISGTSGTDTQYF. The CDR3 bases are TGTGCCAGTAGTATTTCCGGGACTAGCGGCACAGATACGCAGTATTTT.

The chain combines TRBV2 with TRBJ2-7; no clear D gene. The CDR3 runs 11 residues. Germline values: CDR1 SNHLY, CDR2 FYNNEI. Deletions cut 6 bases from V and 2 bases from J, with 5 bases between. The CDR3 loop reads CASSAAYEQYF. In nucleotides, the CDR3 is TGTGCCAGCAGCGCAGCCTACGAGCAGTACTTC.

The chain recombines TRBV11-2 with TRBJ2-1, with 7 positions matching TRBD2. The CDR3 is 15 amino acids. The germline V gene encodes CDR1 SGHAT and CDR2 FQNNGV. V shed 5 bases, J shed 5 bases, and the junction held 9 bases outside the gene matches. The CDR3 region has the DNA TGTGCCAGCAGCCCCACGGGACTATTGAACAATGAGCAGTTCTTC. Its protein product is CASSPTGLLNNEQFF.

The J gene is TRBJ2-3, the V gene TRBV2; D is perhaps TRBD2 (5 bases). Trimming cost V 8 bases and J 2 bases, with 11 bases left between them. The CDR3 covers 13 residues. Germline-derived CDR1 and CDR2 are SNHLY and FYNNEI. CDR3 coding DNA: TGTGCCAGCCGTCGGGATACCACAGATACGCAGTATTTT. It translates to CASRRDTTDTQYF.

V is TRBV7-2 and J is TRBJ2-7, with 14 positions matching TRBD2. In germline, CDR1 is SGHTA, CDR2 FQGNSA. This CDR3 has 14 amino acids. V lost 6 bases and J lost 6; bases outside the gene matches: 4. CDR3 nucleotide sequence: TGTGCCAGCAGGGGACTAGCGGGAGCGCTCGAGCAGTACTTC. Translation gives CASRGLAGALEQYF.

This rearrangement joins TRBV5-4 to TRBJ1-2; TRBD1 might be the D (6 bases). V lost 0 bases to trimming and J lost 8 bases, with 11 bases between them. Germline CDR1 is SGHNT and CDR2 is YYREEE (reference sequence). The CDR3 has 13 amino acids. CDR3 in amino acids: CASSLDRVAGYTF. The CDR3 bases are TGTGCCAGCAGCTTGGACAGGGTCGCGGGCTACACCTTC.

The chain uses TRBV2 and TRBJ2-2; D unresolved. Germline V CDR1 and CDR2: SNHLY, FYNNEI. This CDR3 spans 14 amino acids. V was trimmed by 7 bases and J by 0 bases, leaving 9 bases between them. The DNA of the CDR3 is TGTGCCAGCATATCTTCCGCGAACACCGGGGAGCTGTTTTTT. This gives the protein CASISSANTGELFF.

The chain joins TRBV12-1 to TRBJ1-1; the table calls TRBD1, which could not be checked here. TRBV12-1 corresponds to a pseudogene. The CDR3 runs 13 residues. In DNA form, the CDR3 reads TGTGCCAGCAGCTCCCCGACAGGGAATGAAGCTTTCTTT. Translation: CASSSPTGNEAFF.

This clone appeared once. The chain couples TRBV27 to TRBJ2-3; 11 positions agree with TRBD2. V gave up 7 bases and J gave up 5 bases; unmatched junction bases: 11. CDR1 is MNHEY and CDR2 is SMNVEV in the germline V gene (reference sequence). This CDR3 region has 16 residues. The CDR3 sequence: CASTPQLAGVGDTQYF. CDR3 DNA: TGTGCCAGCACCCCACAACTAGCGGGAGTGGGAGATACGCAGTATTTT.

The chain employs TRBV15 and TRBJ2-7; 9 positions match TRBD2. The CDR3 spans 15 residues. Germline assignment: CDR1 LNHNV and CDR2 YYDKDF (reference sequence). V dropped 0 bases and J dropped 7; count of bases not matched to a gene: 7. The CDR3 reads CATSRDIAGALEQYF. The CDR3 nucleotides are TGTGCCACCAGCAGAGATATAGCGGGGGCCTTGGAGCAGTACTTC.

The genes are TRBV2 and TRBJ2-5; a possible D gene is TRBD1 (7 bases). Germline V gene data show CDR1 as SNHLY and CDR2 as FYNNEI. The CDR3 sequence is 14 residues long. V was shortened by 7 bases and J by 2 bases, with 14 bases between the two germline ends. The CDR3 sequence is CASTLQGTQETQYF. Here the CDR3 DNA reads TGTGCCAGCACCCTACAGGGGACTCAAGAGACCCAGTACTTC.

The V gene is TRBV19, the J gene TRBJ2-3; 14 positions agree with TRBD2. The junction had 3 bases not matched to a gene; V was cut back by 7 bases and J by 3 bases. CDR1 is LNHDA, CDR2 SQIVND, per germline (reference sequence). CDR3 size: 15 residues. The CDR3 loop reads CASTGLAGGTDTQYF. CDR3 sequence (DNA): TGTGCCAGTACTGGACTAGCGGGAGGTACAGATACGCAGTATTTT.

This clone was recorded once. The chain employs TRBV2 and TRBJ2-5, with 15 bases identical to TRBD2. V trimming: 9 bases; J trimming: 1 base; junction bases outside the gene matches: 15. Per germline, CDR1 SNHLY and CDR2 FYNNEI. The CDR3 contains 19 residues. The DNA of the CDR3 is TGTGCCAGTATAGGGGCGCCTGGGACTAGCGGGAGGACCCAAGAGACCCAGTACTTC. Translated: CASIGAPGTSGRTQETQYF. The complete variable domain, with remaining parts taken from reference TRBV2 and TRBJ2-5, reads EPEVTQTPSHQVTQMGQEVILRCVPISNHLYFYWYRQILGQKVEFLVSFYNNEISEKSEIFDDQFSVERPDGSNFTLKIRSTKLEDSAMYFCASIGAPGTSGRTQETQYFGPGTRLLVL.

V is TRBV5-1 and J is TRBJ2-7, with 10 bases aligning to TRBD2. The CDR3 is 16 residues long. The germline V gene has CDR1 SGHRS and CDR2 YFSETQ. Trimming removed 0 bases from V and 2 bases from J; junction bases left unmatched: 5. This CDR3 is CASSLVPTSGTYEQYF. CDR3 nucleotides: TGCGCCAGCAGCTTGGTCCCCACTAGCGGGACCTACGAGCAGTACTTC.

V gene TRBV6-1 combines with J gene TRBJ2-1; TRBD2 is a possible D gene (5 bases). CDR3 length: 13 amino acids. Trimming took off 6 bases at V and 6 bases at J, with 12 bases between the two ends. Germline values: CDR1 MNHNS, CDR2 SASEGT. CDR3 nucleotide sequence: TGTGCCAGCAGGGCAACTGGGAGCAATGAGCAGTTCTTC. Translating it yields CASRATGSNEQFF.

The chain carries TRBV7-9 and TRBJ1-1; weak D call: TRBD1 (5 bases). CDR3 length equals 16 residues. In germline, CDR1 is SEHNR, CDR2 FQNEAQ (reference sequence). Deletions cut 5 bases from V and 3 bases from J, with 19 bases between. The CDR3 is CASSLGGQDWDTEAFF. CDR3 in DNA: TGTGCCAGCAGCCTCGGGGGTCAAGATTGGGACACTGAAGCTTTCTTT.

The rearrangement links TRBV30 to TRBJ1-5, with a weak D call TRBD1 (6 bases). V dropped 2 bases and J dropped 3 bases, with 11 bases sitting between them. This CDR3 region has 14 residues. The germline gives CDR1 GTSNPN, CDR2 SVGIG (reference sequence). The CDR3 region is CAWSPGQYNQPQHF. The CDR3 DNA reads TGTGCCTGGAGTCCAGGACAGTACAATCAGCCCCAGCATTTT.

This chain uses TRBV5-1 with TRBJ1-2; 10 nucleotides align to TRBD1. Germline V lookup: CDR1 SGHRS, CDR2 YFSETQ. J gave up 8 bases and V 6 bases, and 10 bases lay outside the gene matches. The CDR3 is made up of 14 amino acids. The CDR3 DNA follows: TGCGCCAGCACTAAAGGGACAGGGGAGCTGGGCTACACCTTC. This codes for CASTKGTGELGYTF.

The V gene is TRBV7-9, the J gene TRBJ2-1; 15 bases align to TRBD2. V was pared by 1 base and J by 8 bases, with 9 bases of the junction left unmatched. The CDR3 consists of 18 residues. CDR1 SEHNR and CDR2 FQNEAQ come from the germline V gene (reference sequence). The CDR3 loop is CASSLDWTSGRASHEQFF. CDR3 in DNA: TGTGCCAGCAGCTTAGACTGGACTAGCGGGAGGGCCTCACATGAGCAGTTCTTC.

The chain uses TRBV5-6 and TRBJ1-5; TRBD1 is a possible D gene (6 bases). This CDR3 has 15 residues. V dropped 2 bases and J dropped 1 base, with 10 bases sitting between them. Germline V lookup: CDR1 SGHDT, CDR2 YYEEEE. DNA of the CDR3: TGTGCCAGCAGCTTAGGGGGAATAAGCAATCAGCCCCAGCATTTT. Its protein is CASSLGGISNQPQHF.

This chain joins TRBV4-1 and TRBJ2-7, with TRBD1 matching over 11 bases. CDR3 length equals 14 residues. Trimming removed 5 bases from V and 4 bases from J; junction bases left unmatched: 4. The germline V gene encodes CDR1 MGHRA and CDR2 YSYEKL. In DNA form, the CDR3 reads TGCGCCAGCAGCGCCCGGGACAGGGGGTACGAGCAGTACTTC. This translates into CASSARDRGYEQYF.

This chain connects TRBV7-2 to TRBJ1-3; TRBD1 aligns across 8 bases. CDR3 size: 15 residues. The trim removed 1 base at V and 2 bases at J, leaving 1 base unmatched. Germline lookup yields CDR1 SGHTA and CDR2 FQGNSA. The CDR3 DNA sequence: TGTGCCAGCAGCTTAGACAGGGGGACTGGAAACACCATATATTTT. It yields the protein CASSLDRGTGNTIYF.

The chain employs TRBV6-1 and TRBJ1-2; TRBD1 matches at 7 bases. Germline assignment: CDR1 MNHNS and CDR2 SASEGT. The CDR3 loop spans 19 amino acids. The V gene end was trimmed by 3 bases and the J gene end by 1 base; junction bases not matched to a gene: 17. The CDR3 coding sequence is TGTGCCAGCAGTGACCTGAGGGGGCAGGGAAGGGCCAATAACTATGGCTACACCTTC. Its protein is CASSDLRGQGRANNYGYTF.

J is TRBJ2-3 and V is TRBV2, with D tentatively TRBD1 (6 bases). Germline assignment: CDR1 SNHLY and CDR2 FYNNEI. The V gene lost 5 bases and the J gene lost 2 bases, with 14 bases spanning the gap. This CDR3 is built from 15 residues. CDR3 loop: CASSRAGVYTDTQYF. The CDR3 coding sequence is TGTGCCAGCAGTCGGGCAGGGGTATACACAGATACGCAGTATTTT.

The chain couples TRBV5-4 to TRBJ1-2; TRBD1 aligns across 9 bases. The CDR3 is 13 residues long. The V gene's germline CDR1 is SGHNT and CDR2 YYREEE (reference sequence). V dropped 2 bases and J dropped 6; count of bases not matched to a gene: 2. The CDR3: CASSLRTGDGYTF. CDR3 bases: TGTGCCAGCAGCTTACGGACAGGGGATGGCTACACCTTC. Using reference TRBV5-4 and TRBJ1-2 for the parts outside the CDR3, the full variable domain is ETGVTQSPTHLIKTRGQQVTLRCSSQSGHNTVSWYQQALGQGPQFIFQYYREEENGRGNFPPRFSGLQFPNYSSELNVNALELDDSALYLCASSLRTGDGYTFGSGTRLTVV.

The chain joins TRBV6-6 to TRBJ2-7; TRBD1 might be the D (6 bases). The CDR3 is 14 residues long. The V end was cut by 2 bases, the J end by 1 base, with 9 bases between. CDR1 and CDR2 (germline): MNHNY, SVGAGI (reference sequence). CDR3 coding DNA: TGTGCCAGCAGTTACGGGGGACAATCCTACGAGCAGTACTTC. Protein sequence: CASSYGGQSYEQYF.

The rearrangement joins TRBV4-2 to TRBJ1-3; D unclear. Germline V gene sequence: CDR1 LGHNA, CDR2 YNFKEQ. This CDR3 region has 15 residues. V lost 2 bases and J lost 0, with 8 bases in between. The CDR3, as DNA: TGTGCCAGCAGCCAAAGCCCGAGCTCTGGAAACACCATATATTTT. This gives the protein CASSQSPSSGNTIYF.